These T cell receptor beta chains were read from a single sample in a study of T cells after yellow fever vaccination. TCRdb independently ran MiXCR on the 5' RACE reads; one entry per CDR3 protein. Altogether around 340,000 distinct CDR3 sequences are present, approximately 12% being singletons, with the ten largest covering 2.5% to 4%. The sample was CD4+ T cells sorted from PBMCs, taken 15 days after the yellow fever booster vaccination. These receptors came from a man aged 18 to 35 who received the YFV17D yellow fever vaccine. Each CDR3 is given with its conserved first and last residue. D genes are given only for firm matches. Not all rows give a size; the values are once, few, many and, for expanded clones, a class.

>TRBD1|TRBV30|TRBJ2-5|many
CAWSVGGGTGTQYF
TGTGCCTGGAGTGTAGGAGGTGGGACAGGGACCCAGTACTTC
>.|TRBV20-1|TRBJ2-7|.
CSARALGGLKNEQYF
TGCAGTGCTAGGGCCCTGGGGGGTCTCAAAAACGAGCAGTACTTC
>TRBD1|TRBV24-1|TRBJ2-1|many
CATSAVDRGRRNEQFF
TGTGCCACCAGTGCCGTGGACAGGGGGCGCAGAAATGAGCAGTTCTTC
>.|TRBV4-2|TRBJ2-3|few
CASSQPIRDWSADTQYF
TGTGCCAGCAGCCAACCCATCCGAGATTGGAGCGCAGATACGCAGTATTTT
>TRBD2|TRBV20-1|TRBJ2-3|many
CSARTPGLAGGPDTQYF
TGCAGTGCTAGAACCCCGGGACTAGCGGGGGGGCCAGATACGCAGTATTTT
>TRBD1|TRBV29-1|TRBJ2-1|few
CSVVSSGTGHNEQFF
TGCAGCGTTGTGTCCTCCGGGACAGGCCACAATGAGCAGTTCTTC
>.|TRBV15|TRBJ1-6|few
CATSRGDSPLHF
TGTGCCACCAGCAGAGGTGATTCACCCCTCCACTTT
>.|TRBV20-1|TRBJ2-5|many
CSARVRPSWYQETQYF
TGCAGTGCTAGAGTTCGCCCTAGTTGGTACCAAGAGACCCAGTACTTC
>.|TRBV7-2|TRBJ2-5|.
CASSLYSETQYF
TGTGCCAGCAGCTTATATTCGGAGACCCAGTACTTC
>.|TRBV12-3/TRBV12-4|TRBJ1-2|few
CASSLTFWTPYGYTF
TGTGCCAGCAGCCTAACCTTTTGGACCCCCTATGGCTACACCTTC
>.|TRBV7-2|TRBJ1-1|.
CASSPIDRHTEAFF
TGTGCCAGCAGCCCGATCGACAGACACACTGAAGCTTTCTTT
>.|TRBV9|TRBJ2-5|.
CASSVDGAETQYF
TGTGCCAGCAGCGTAGACGGCGCAGAGACCCAGTACTTC
>.|TRBV6-6|TRBJ1-2|few
CASSLQHDYGYTF
TGTGCCAGCAGCCTACAGCATGATTATGGCTACACCTTC
>.|TRBV4-3|TRBJ1-1|many
CASSQDGRVGTEAFF
TGCGCCAGCAGCCAAGACGGCAGGGTGGGCACTGAAGCTTTCTTT
>TRBD1|TRBV7-9|TRBJ1-1|few
CASSTGQGARLDTEAFF
TGTGCCAGCAGCACCGGACAGGGGGCTCGGTTAGACACTGAAGCTTTCTTT
>.|TRBV6-2/TRBV6-3|TRBJ2-5|.
CGEKTQYF
TGTGGCGAAAAGACCCAGTACTTC
>.|TRBV7-3|TRBJ2-5|.
CASSPGPGETQYF
TGTGCCAGCAGCCCCGGCCCGGGAGAGACCCAGTACTTC
>.|TRBV5-1|TRBJ1-1|few
CASSLVETEAFF
TGCGCCAGCAGCTTGGTCGAGACTGAAGCTTTCTTT
>.|TRBV25-1|TRBJ1-2|few
CASSVRANYGYTF
TGTGCCAGCAGTGTCCGAGCTAACTATGGCTACACCTTC
>TRBD1|TRBV3-1|TRBJ2-1|.
CASSPSYRGLTPHNEQFF
TGTGCCAGCAGCCCGTCCTACAGGGGGCTCACACCTCACAATGAGCAGTTCTTC